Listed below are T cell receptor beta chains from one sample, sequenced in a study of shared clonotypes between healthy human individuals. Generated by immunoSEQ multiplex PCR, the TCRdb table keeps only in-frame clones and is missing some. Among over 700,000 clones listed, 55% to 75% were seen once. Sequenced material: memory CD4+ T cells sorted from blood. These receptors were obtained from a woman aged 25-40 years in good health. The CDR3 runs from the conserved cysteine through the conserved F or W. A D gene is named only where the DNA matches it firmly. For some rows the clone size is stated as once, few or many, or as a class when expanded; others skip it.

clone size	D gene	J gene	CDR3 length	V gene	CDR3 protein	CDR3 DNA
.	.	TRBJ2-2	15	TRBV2	CASRPDTTNTGELFF	TGTGCCAGCAGACCGGACACCACTAACACCGGGGAGCTGTTTTTT
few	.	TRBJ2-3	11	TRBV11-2	CASSRTDTQYF	TGTGCCAGCAGCCGCACAGATACGCAGTATTTT
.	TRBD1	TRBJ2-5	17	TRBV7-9	CASSPSPGTGIQETQYF	TGTGCCAGCAGCCCCAGTCCCGGGACAGGGATCCAAGAGACCCAGTACTTC
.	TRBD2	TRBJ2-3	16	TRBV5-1	CASSRVTSGRADTQYF	TGCGCCAGCAGCCGAGTTACTAGCGGGAGGGCAGATACGCAGTATTTT
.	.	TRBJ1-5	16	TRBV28	CASRVLDSYSNQPQHF	TGTGCCAGCAGAGTTTTGGACAGCTATAGCAATCAGCCCCAGCATTTT
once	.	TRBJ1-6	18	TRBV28	CASSPSGIRGRNNSPLHF	TGTGCCAGCAGCCCCTCCGGGATCAGGGGACGCAATAATTCACCCCTCCACTTT
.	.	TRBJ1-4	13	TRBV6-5	CASIRSKGEKLFF	TGTGCCAGCATTAGGTCCAAGGGTGAAAAACTGTTTTTT
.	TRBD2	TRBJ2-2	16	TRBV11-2	CASSLLASGVGGELFF	TGTGCCAGCAGCTTGCTGGCTAGCGGAGTCGGCGGGGAGCTGTTTTTT
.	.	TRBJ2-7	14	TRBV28	CASSSPQDFYEQYF	TGTGCCAGCAGTTCACCCCAGGACTTCTACGAGCAGTACTTC
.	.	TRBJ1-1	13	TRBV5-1	CASSLRANTEAFF	TGCGCCAGCAGCTTACGGGCGAACACTGAAGCTTTCTTT
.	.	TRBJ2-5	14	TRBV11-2	CASSRGLLQETQYF	TGTGCCAGCAGCCGGGGACTGCTCCAAGAGACCCAGTACTTC